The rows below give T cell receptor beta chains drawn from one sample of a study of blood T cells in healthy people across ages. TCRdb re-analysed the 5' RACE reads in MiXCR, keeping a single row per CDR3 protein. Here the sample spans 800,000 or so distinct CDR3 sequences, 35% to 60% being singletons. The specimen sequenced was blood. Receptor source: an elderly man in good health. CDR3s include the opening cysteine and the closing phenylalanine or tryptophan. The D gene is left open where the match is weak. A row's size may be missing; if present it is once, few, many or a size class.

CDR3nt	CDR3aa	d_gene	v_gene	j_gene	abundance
TGTGCCACCAGTGATCCGCGGACAGGATCTAATGAAAAACTGTTTTTT	CATSDPRTGSNEKLFF	TRBD1	TRBV24-1	TRBJ1-4	.
TGTGCCAGCAGCTTAGGTGGGCGGGTAGGGCGCGAGCAGTACTTC	CASSLGGRVGREQYF	.	TRBV7-2	TRBJ2-7	few
TGTGCCAGCAGTTACTCCCTCGAGCGGTCGGGTAGCAATCAGCCCCAGCATTTT	CASSYSLERSGSNQPQHF	.	TRBV6-2/TRBV6-3	TRBJ1-5	few
TGTGCCAGCAGGAGGGATCCCCGAGGCACGCAGTATTTT	CASRRDPRGTQYF	.	TRBV6-2/TRBV6-3	TRBJ2-3	few
TGTGCCAGCAGCTTATTCCCAGACTCCTACAATGAGCAGTTCTTC	CASSLFPDSYNEQFF	.	TRBV7-2	TRBJ2-1	.
TGTGCCAGCAGTCCGCCAAGCAGGGGGGTTAGCAATCAGCCCCAGCATTTT	CASSPPSRGVSNQPQHF	TRBD1	TRBV6-2/TRBV6-3	TRBJ1-5	.
TGTGCCAGCAGCCAACGCAGAATGTCAGGGGATACGCAGTATTTT	CASSQRRMSGDTQYF	.	TRBV3-1	TRBJ2-3	.
TGCAGCGTTGAAGATCTTGGACTAGCGGAAGAGACCCAGTACTTC	CSVEDLGLAEETQYF	TRBD2	TRBV29-1	TRBJ2-5	.
TGTGCCAGCAGCAGGCAACCGGGACTAGGAGGACACATTCAGTACTTC	CASSRQPGLGGHIQYF	TRBD2	TRBV7-8	TRBJ2-4	few
TGTGCCAGCCCCCTCCGGGACTCCCAAGAGACCCAGTACTTC	CASPLRDSQETQYF	.	TRBV6-6	TRBJ2-5	.
TGTGCCAGCAGCTTTGCGCAGAGAAATAGTACGAACACTGAAGCTTTCTTT	CASSFAQRNSTNTEAFF	.	TRBV12-1	TRBJ1-1	.
TGCAGTGCTAGGACTAGCCCCTCTTACAAGGGGCAGTTCTTC	CSARTSPSYKGQFF	TRBD2	TRBV20-1	TRBJ2-1	.
TGTGCCAGCAGGTCTAGCGGGGGCACCGGGGAGCTGTTTTTT	CASRSSGGTGELFF	TRBD2	TRBV4-2	TRBJ2-2	.
TGTGCCAGCAGCCCCATAGCGGGAGTTGGCGACAATGAGCAGTTCTTC	CASSPIAGVGDNEQFF	TRBD2	TRBV7-9	TRBJ2-1	.
TGTGCCAGCAGTTTACCCCGGGGTCACACCGGGGAGCTGTTTTTT	CASSLPRGHTGELFF	.	TRBV28	TRBJ2-2	.
TGTGCCAGCAGCTTTACAGGGGATATGAACACTGAAGCTTTCTTT	CASSFTGDMNTEAFF	TRBD1	TRBV7-3	TRBJ1-1	.
TGCGCCAGCAGCTGGGATTCGGCAGATACGCAGTATTTT	CASSWDSADTQYF	.	TRBV5-1	TRBJ2-3	.
TGTGCCAGCAGCTCCCCGGGACTAGAAACAGCCACAGATACGCAGTATTTT	CASSSPGLETATDTQYF	TRBD2	TRBV7-3	TRBJ2-3	.
TGTGCCAGCAGTTTGGGGGGACAGAAGGGAACAGATACGCAGTATTTT	CASSLGGQKGTDTQYF	.	TRBV27	TRBJ2-3	few
TGTGCCAGCAGCGTAGACCTTAAAACACGGAGTAATCAGCCCCAGCATTTT	CASSVDLKTRSNQPQHF	.	TRBV9	TRBJ1-5	.
TGCAGTGCTGGAGGACGAGCGGGCACAGATACGCAGTATTTT	CSAGGRAGTDTQYF	.	TRBV20-1	TRBJ2-3	.
TGTGCCAGCACCCCGTCGGGGACTAGCGCTCATGAGCAGTTCTTC	CASTPSGTSAHEQFF	TRBD2	TRBV12-3/TRBV12-4	TRBJ2-1	once
TGCAGCGTTGTAAGGGCGGAGGATGAAAAACTGTTTTTT	CSVVRAEDEKLFF	.	TRBV29-1	TRBJ1-4	.
TGTGCCACGAAAGAAACAAATTCCTACGAGCAGTACTTC	CATKETNSYEQYF	.	TRBV15	TRBJ2-7	.
TGCGCCAGCAGCTTGTCGACTTCGGAGAACACTGAAGCTTTCTTT	CASSLSTSENTEAFF	.	TRBV5-1	TRBJ1-1	.
TGCGCCAGCAAGCGGGGTTATAATCAGCCCCAGCATTTT	CASKRGYNQPQHF	.	TRBV10-2	TRBJ1-5	.
TGTGCCAGCAGTTATAGTCAGGACAGAACCTATGGCTACACCTTC	CASSYSQDRTYGYTF	.	TRBV6-6	TRBJ1-2	.
TGTGCCAGCAGCAACTCTGGGGCGCCCAATCAGCCCCAGCATTTT	CASSNSGAPNQPQHF	.	TRBV28	TRBJ1-5	.
TGTGCCAGCAGCTCAAGTCGGGACGGAGTCGGTGAAAAACTGTTTTTT	CASSSSRDGVGEKLFF	.	TRBV11-3	TRBJ1-4	.
TGTGCCAGCAGTGGAGCCCCGGGACTAGCGGGAGGCGATGAGCAGTTCTTC	CASSGAPGLAGGDEQFF	TRBD2	TRBV2	TRBJ2-1	many
TGTGCCCGACGGAGAACTAGCGACCACGAGCAGTACTTC	CARRRTSDHEQYF	TRBD2	TRBV2	TRBJ2-7	.
TGTGCCACTGGGACCGGTGGTCAGCCCCAGCATTTT	CATGTGGQPQHF	.	TRBV24-1	TRBJ1-5	few
TGTGCCAGCAGTGAATCCGGGACAGGGGGCACCGGGGAGCTGTTTTTT	CASSESGTGGTGELFF	TRBD1	TRBV12-3/TRBV12-4	TRBJ2-2	.
TGTGCCAGCAGTTTGGGTCCGGAACAGGAGGGAAACATTCAGTACTTC	CASSLGPEQEGNIQYF	.	TRBV28	TRBJ2-4	.
TGTGCCAGCAGGGGGACAGGGCGTGGCGGGGAGCTGTTTTTT	CASRGTGRGGELFF	TRBD1	TRBV28	TRBJ2-2	.
TGTGCCAGCAGTTTACAGGGTAATAGTGAGACCCAGTACTTC	CASSLQGNSETQYF	.	TRBV12-3/TRBV12-4	TRBJ2-5	.
TGTGCCAGCAGCCGCCTTAGCGGATCCTACAATGAGCAGTTCTTC	CASSRLSGSYNEQFF	.	TRBV7-8	TRBJ2-1	.
TGTGCCAGCAGCTGGGGAGACAGGGTGTTTGATAGCGGGAGATACAATGAGCAGTTCTTC	CASSWGDRVFDSGRYNEQFF	TRBD2	TRBV5-5	TRBJ2-1	.
TGTGCCATCAGCGATATCCTCCGTCCGGACAGGGATTTACCCTACGAGCAGTACTTC	CAISDILRPDRDLPYEQYF	TRBD1	TRBV10-3	TRBJ2-7	.
TGTGCCAGCAGCGCCGGACCCCGTAATGGGGAGCTGTTTTTT	CASSAGPRNGELFF	.	TRBV7-3	TRBJ2-2	.
TGTGCCAGCAGCGTTAGTGGTGAGCAGTTCTTC	CASSVSGEQFF	.	TRBV11-3	TRBJ2-1	.
TGCGCCAGCAGCCGCACCCAGGGAGATAGTTCACCCCTCCACTTT	CASSRTQGDSSPLHF	.	TRBV5-1	TRBJ1-6	.
TGTGCCTGGAAGCCTGGGAGCTCCTACGAGCAGTACTTC	CAWKPGSSYEQYF	.	TRBV30	TRBJ2-7	few
TGTGCCAGCAGCAAACTAGCTGGAAGCCCAGATACGCAGTATTTT	CASSKLAGSPDTQYF	.	TRBV11-3	TRBJ2-3	.
TGTGCCGGCAGTCGGACGCCCCGTGACACTGAAGCTTTCTTT	CAGSRTPRDTEAFF	.	TRBV12-3/TRBV12-4	TRBJ1-1	.
TGTGCCAGCAGCAGAGGACAGCCGGGGGAGACCCAGTACTTC	CASSRGQPGETQYF	.	TRBV3-1	TRBJ2-5	once
TGTGCCAGCAGCTTGGAAGGACTCGCCACAGATACGCAGTATTTT	CASSLEGLATDTQYF	.	TRBV5-4	TRBJ2-3	.
TGCGCCAGCAGCTTGGGTCAAGCCTATAATTCACCCCTCCACTTT	CASSLGQAYNSPLHF	.	TRBV5-1	TRBJ1-6	once
TGTGCCAGCAGCCAAGGGACAGGGGGCGCGAACACCTTC	CASSQGTGGANTF	TRBD1	TRBV6-5	TRBJ1-2	.
TGTGCCAGCAGTTTTCGACCTCGACTAGCGGGAGAGGAAATGAATGAGCAGTTCTTC	CASSFRPRLAGEEMNEQFF	TRBD2	TRBV28	TRBJ2-1	many